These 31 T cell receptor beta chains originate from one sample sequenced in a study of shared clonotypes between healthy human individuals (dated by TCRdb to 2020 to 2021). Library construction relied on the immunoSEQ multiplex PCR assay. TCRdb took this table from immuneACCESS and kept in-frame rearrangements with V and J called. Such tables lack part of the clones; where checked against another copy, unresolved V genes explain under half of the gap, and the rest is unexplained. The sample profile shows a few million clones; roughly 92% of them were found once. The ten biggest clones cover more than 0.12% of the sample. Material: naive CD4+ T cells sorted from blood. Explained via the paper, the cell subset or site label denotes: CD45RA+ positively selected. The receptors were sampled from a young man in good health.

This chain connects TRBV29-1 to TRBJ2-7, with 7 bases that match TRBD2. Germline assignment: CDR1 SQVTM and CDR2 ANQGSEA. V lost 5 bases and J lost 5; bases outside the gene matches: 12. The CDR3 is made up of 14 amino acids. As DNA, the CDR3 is TGCAGCGTTAATCCCTGGGGGGGTCGAGACGAGCAGTACTTC. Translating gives CSVNPWGGRDEQYF.

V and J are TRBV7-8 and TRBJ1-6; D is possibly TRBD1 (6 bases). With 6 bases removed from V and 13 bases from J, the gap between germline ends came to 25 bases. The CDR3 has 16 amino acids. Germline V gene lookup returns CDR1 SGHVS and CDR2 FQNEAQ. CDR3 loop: CASSRLTGHAEAPLHF. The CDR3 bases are TGTGCCAGCAGTCGACTAACAGGGCACGCCGAGGCGCCCCTCCACTTT. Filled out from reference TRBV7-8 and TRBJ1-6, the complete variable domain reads GAGVSQSPRYKVAKRGQDVALRCDPISGHVSLFWYQQALGQGPEFLTYFQNEAQLDKSGLPSDRFFAERPEGSVSTLKIQRTQQEDSAVYLCASSRLTGHAEAPLHFGNGTRLTVT.

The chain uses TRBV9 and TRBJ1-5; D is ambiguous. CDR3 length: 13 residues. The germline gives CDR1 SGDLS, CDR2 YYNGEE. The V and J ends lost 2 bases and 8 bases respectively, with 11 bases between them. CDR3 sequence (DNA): TGTGCCAGCAGCGTTAATCCCCTGGAGCCCCAGCATTTT. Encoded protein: CASSVNPLEPQHF.

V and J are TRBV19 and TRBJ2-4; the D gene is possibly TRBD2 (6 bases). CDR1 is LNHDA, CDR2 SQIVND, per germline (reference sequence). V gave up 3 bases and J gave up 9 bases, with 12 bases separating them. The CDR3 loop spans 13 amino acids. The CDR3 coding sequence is TGTGCCAGTAGTATGGGGGGTTTGGCCATTCAGTACTTC. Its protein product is CASSMGGLAIQYF.

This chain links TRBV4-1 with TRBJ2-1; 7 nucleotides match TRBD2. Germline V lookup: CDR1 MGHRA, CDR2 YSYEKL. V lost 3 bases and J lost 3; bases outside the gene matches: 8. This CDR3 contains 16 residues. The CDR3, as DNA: TGCGCCAGCAGCCATGATTTTCTAGCGGTCTACAATGAGCAGTTCTTC. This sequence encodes CASSHDFLAVYNEQFF.

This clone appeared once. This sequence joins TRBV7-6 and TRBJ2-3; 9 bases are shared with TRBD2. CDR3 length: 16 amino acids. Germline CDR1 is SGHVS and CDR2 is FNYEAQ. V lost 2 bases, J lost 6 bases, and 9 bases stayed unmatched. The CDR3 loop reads CASSLLSGGGSDTQYF. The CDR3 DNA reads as TGTGCCAGCAGCTTACTTAGCGGGGGTGGTTCGGATACGCAGTATTTT.

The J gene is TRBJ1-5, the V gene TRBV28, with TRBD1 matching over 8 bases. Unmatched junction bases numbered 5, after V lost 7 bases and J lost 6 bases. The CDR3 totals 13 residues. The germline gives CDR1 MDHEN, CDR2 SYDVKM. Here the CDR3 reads CASMTGVGQPQHF. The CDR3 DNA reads TGTGCCAGCATGACAGGGGTAGGTCAGCCCCAGCATTTT.

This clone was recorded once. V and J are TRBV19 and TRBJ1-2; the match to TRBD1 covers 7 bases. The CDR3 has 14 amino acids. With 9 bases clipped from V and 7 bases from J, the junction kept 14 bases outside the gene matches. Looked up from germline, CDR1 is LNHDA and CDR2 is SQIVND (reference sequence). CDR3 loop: CASAMTGKVSGYTF. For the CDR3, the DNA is TGTGCCAGCGCGATGACAGGGAAGGTGTCTGGCTACACCTTC.

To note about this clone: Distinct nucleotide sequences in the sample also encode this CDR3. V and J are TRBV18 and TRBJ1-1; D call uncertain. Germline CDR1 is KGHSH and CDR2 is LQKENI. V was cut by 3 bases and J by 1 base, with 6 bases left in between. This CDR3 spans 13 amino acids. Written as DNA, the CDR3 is TGTGCCAGCTCACCGACCGCGAACACTGAAGCTTTCTTT. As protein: CASSPTANTEAFF. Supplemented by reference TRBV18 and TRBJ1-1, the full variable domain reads NAGVMQNPRHLVRRRGQEARLRCSPMKGHSHVYWYRQLPEEGLKFMVYLQKENIIDESGMPKERFSAEFPKEGPSILRIQQVVRGDSAAYFCASSPTANTEAFFGQGTRLTVV.

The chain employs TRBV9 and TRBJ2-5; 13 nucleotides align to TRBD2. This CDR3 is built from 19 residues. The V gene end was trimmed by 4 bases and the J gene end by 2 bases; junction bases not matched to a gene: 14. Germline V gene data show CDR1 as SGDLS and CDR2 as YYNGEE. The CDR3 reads CASSPRGPGTSGVQETQYF. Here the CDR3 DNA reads TGTGCCAGCAGCCCCCGGGGCCCCGGGACTAGCGGGGTACAAGAGACCCAGTACTTC.

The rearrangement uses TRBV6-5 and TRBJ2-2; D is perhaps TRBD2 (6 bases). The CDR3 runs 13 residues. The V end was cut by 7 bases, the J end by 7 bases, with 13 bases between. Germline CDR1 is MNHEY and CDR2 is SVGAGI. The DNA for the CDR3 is TGTGCCAGCACCCTGGACTATTACGGGGAGCTGTTTTTT. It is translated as CASTLDYYGELFF.

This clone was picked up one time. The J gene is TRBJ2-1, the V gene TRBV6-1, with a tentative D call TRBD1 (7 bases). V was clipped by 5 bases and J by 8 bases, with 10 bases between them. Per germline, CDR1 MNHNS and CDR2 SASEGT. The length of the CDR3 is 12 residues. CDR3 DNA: TGTGCCAGCAGTCTCAGGGGGGATGAGCAGTTCTTC. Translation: CASSLRGDEQFF.

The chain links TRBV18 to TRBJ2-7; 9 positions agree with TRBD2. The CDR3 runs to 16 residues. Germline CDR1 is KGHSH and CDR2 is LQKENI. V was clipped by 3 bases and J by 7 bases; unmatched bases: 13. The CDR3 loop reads CASSPRGGTSLGEQYF. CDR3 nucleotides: TGTGCCAGCTCACCCCGGGGCGGGACTAGCCTCGGAGAGCAGTACTTC.

CDR3 loop: CASSPGLGAKNIQYF. The CDR3, as DNA: TGTGCCAGCAGTCCTGGGCTGGGGGCCAAAAACATTCAGTACTTC. The chain combines TRBV9 with TRBJ2-4; D unresolved. The germline V gene encodes CDR1 SGDLS and CDR2 YYNGEE. Between the trimmed V and J ends, which lost 5 bases and 1 base, there was a span of 13 bases. The length of the CDR3 is 15 residues.

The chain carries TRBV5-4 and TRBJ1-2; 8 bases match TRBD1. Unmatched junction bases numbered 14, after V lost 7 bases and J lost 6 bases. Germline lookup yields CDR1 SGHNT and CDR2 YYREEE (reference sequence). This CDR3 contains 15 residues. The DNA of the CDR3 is TGTGCCAGCTTCAGACAGGGGCGGACGAGCGATGGCTACACCTTC. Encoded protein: CASFRQGRTSDGYTF.

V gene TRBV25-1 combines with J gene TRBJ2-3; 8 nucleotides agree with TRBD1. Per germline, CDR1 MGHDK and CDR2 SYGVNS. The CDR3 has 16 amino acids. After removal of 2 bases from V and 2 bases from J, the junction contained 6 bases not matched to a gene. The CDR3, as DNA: TGTGCCAGCAGTGAACGGGCAGGGGGCAACACAGATACGCAGTATTTT. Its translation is CASSERAGGNTDTQYF.

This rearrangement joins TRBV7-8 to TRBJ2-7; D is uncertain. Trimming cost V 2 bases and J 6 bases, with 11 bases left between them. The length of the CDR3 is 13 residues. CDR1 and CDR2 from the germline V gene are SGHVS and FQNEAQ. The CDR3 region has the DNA TGTGCCAGCAGCTTAAAAGGGTTGGGCGAGCAGTACTTC. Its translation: CASSLKGLGEQYF.

Here the CDR3 reads CASSQDLGVFTEAFF. The DNA for the CDR3 is TGTGCCAGCAGCCAAGATTTAGGGGTTTTCACTGAAGCTTTCTTT. This chain links TRBV14 with TRBJ1-1, with D perhaps matching TRBD1 (5 bases). CDR3 length equals 15 residues. The germline CDR1 and CDR2 sequences are SGHDN and FVKESK. V was pared by 0 bases and J by 4 bases, with 12 bases between.

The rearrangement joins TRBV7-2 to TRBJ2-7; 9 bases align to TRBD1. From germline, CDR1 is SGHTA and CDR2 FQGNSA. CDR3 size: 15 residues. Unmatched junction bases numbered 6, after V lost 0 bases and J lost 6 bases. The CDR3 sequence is CASSLAGQGRGEQYF. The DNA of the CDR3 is TGTGCCAGCAGCTTAGCCGGACAGGGGAGAGGCGAGCAGTACTTC.

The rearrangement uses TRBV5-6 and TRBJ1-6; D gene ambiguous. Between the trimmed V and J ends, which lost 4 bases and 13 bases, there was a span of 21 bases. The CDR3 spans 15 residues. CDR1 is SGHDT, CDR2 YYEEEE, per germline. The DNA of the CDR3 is TGTGCCAGCAGCCCCGCCAGATTCTTCAACGGGCCCCTCCACTTT. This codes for CASSPARFFNGPLHF.

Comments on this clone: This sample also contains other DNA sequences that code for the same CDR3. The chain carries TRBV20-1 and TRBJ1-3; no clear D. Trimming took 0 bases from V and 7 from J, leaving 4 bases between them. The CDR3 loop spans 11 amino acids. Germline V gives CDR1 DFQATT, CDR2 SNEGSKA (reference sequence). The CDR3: CSARDQNTIYF. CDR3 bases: TGCAGTGCTAGAGACCAGAACACCATATATTTT.

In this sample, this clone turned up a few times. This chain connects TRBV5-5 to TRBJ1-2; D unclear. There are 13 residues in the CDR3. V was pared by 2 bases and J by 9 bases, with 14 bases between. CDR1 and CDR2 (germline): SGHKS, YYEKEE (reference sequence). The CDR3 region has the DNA TGTGCCAGCAGCTTAGGTCACCTCCTTAGCTACACCTTC. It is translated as CASSLGHLLSYTF.

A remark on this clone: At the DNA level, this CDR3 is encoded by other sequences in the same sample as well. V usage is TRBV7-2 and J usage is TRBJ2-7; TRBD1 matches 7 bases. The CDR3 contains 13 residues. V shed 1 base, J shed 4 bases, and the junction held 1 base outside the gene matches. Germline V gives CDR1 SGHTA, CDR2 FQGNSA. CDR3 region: CASSLEQGYEQYF. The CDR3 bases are TGTGCCAGCAGCTTAGAACAGGGGTACGAGCAGTACTTC.

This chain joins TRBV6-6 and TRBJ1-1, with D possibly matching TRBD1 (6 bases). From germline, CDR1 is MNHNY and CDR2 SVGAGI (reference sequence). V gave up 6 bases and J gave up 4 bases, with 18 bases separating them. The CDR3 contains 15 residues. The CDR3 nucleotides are TGTGCCAGCAGAATCGTAGGGGGGGCCGCCACTGAAGCTTTCTTT. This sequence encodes CASRIVGGAATEAFF.

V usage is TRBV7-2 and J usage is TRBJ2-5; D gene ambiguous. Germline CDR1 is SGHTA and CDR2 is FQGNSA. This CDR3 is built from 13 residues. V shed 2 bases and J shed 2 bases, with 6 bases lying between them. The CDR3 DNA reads TGTGCCAGCAGCTTACAGGTTCAAGAGACCCAGTACTTC. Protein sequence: CASSLQVQETQYF.

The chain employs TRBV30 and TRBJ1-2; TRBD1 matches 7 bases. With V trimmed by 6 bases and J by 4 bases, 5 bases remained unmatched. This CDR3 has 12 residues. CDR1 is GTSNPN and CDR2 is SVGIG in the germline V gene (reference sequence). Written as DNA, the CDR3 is TGTGCCTGCCCGGGACAGAGCTATGGCTACACCTTC. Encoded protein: CACPGQSYGYTF.

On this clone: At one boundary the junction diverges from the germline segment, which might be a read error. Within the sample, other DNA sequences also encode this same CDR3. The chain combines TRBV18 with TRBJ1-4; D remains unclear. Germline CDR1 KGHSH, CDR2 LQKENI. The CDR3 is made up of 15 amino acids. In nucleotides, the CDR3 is TGTGCCAGCTCGCCACCTACTGCAACTAATGAAAAACTGTTTTTT. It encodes CASSPPTATNEKLFF.

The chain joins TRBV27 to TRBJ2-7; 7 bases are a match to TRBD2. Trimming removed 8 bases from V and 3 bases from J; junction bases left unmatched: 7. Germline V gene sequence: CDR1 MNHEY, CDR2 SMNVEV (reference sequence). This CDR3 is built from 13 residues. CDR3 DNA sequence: TGTGCCAGCGTCCGGGGGGATTACTACGAGCAGTACTTC. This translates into CASVRGDYYEQYF.

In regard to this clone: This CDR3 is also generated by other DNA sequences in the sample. This chain's CDR3 is CASSPGNEKLFF. CDR3 nucleotides: TGTGCCAGCAGCCCGGGAAATGAAAAACTGTTTTTT. The chain joins TRBV7-9 to TRBJ1-4; D remains unclear. The length of the CDR3 is 12 residues. Trimming took off 5 bases at V and 5 bases at J, with 6 bases between the two ends. Germline CDR1 is SEHNR and CDR2 is FQNEAQ (reference sequence).

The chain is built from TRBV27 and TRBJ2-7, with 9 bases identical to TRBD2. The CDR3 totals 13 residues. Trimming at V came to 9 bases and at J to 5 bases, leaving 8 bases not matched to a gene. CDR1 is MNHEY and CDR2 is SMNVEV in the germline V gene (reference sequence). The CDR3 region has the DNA TGTGCCAGTTCCGGACTAGCGTGGGACGAGCAGTACTTC. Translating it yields CASSGLAWDEQYF.

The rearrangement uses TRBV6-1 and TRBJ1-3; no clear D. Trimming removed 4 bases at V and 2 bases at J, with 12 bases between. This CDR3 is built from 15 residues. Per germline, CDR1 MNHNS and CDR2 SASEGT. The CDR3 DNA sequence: TGTGCCAGCAGTGCCTCAGCCGTCCCTGGAAACACCATATATTTT. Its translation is CASSASAVPGNTIYF.